A selection of T cell receptor beta chains follows, all from one sample in a study of T cell responses to AZD1222 COVID-19 vaccine. Profiled with immunoSEQ multiplex PCR; TCRdb holds only in-frame clones, not every one. The sample records around 94,000 clones, 70% to 90% being singletons. The input for sequencing was peripheral blood, taken on day 0 of AZD1222 vaccination. The origin of the receptors is an adult in good health. Each CDR3 is given with its conserved first and last residue. The D gene is left open where the match is weak. Expanded clones get a size class; other rows say once, few or many, or leave the size out.

V	size	D	J	CDR3	DNA
TRBV10-3	NA	TRBD2	TRBJ2-1	CAISARTSGRVGEQFF	TGTGCCATCAGTGCCAGGACTAGCGGGAGGGTGGGTGAGCAGTTCTTC
TRBV4-2	NA	NA	TRBJ1-2	CASSQEPVLRGYTF	TGTGCCAGCAGCCAAGAGCCAGTTTTGCGTGGCTACACCTTC
TRBV27	NA	TRBD1	TRBJ2-3	CASSSGQGVGTDTQYF	TGTGCCAGCAGCTCGGGACAGGGGGTGGGCACAGATACGCAGTATTTT
TRBV12-3/TRBV12-4	NA	NA	TRBJ1-1	CASGPNTEAFF	TGTGCCAGTGGTCCGAACACTGAAGCTTTCTTT
TRBV20-1	NA	TRBD2	TRBJ2-1	CSASLAGIISYNEQFF	TGCAGTGCTAGTTTAGCGGGGATTATCTCCTACAATGAGCAGTTCTTC
TRBV24-1	NA	TRBD1	TRBJ1-5	CATSDPGTGVNQPQHF	TGTGCCACCAGTGACCCAGGGACAGGGGTTAATCAGCCCCAGCATTTT
TRBV6-5	NA	TRBD1	TRBJ1-1	CASSPQGGTEAFF	TGTGCCAGCAGTCCACAGGGGGGCACTGAAGCTTTCTTT
TRBV28	NA	TRBD1	TRBJ1-2	CASSWGQTNYGYTF	TGTGCCAGCAGTTGGGGACAGACTAACTATGGCTACACCTTC
TRBV2	NA	TRBD1	TRBJ1-2	CASSQGAKEGYTF	TGTGCCAGCAGTCAGGGGGCGAAGGAAGGCTACACCTTC
TRBV7-2	NA	NA	TRBJ2-5	CASRSSDGETQYF	TGTGCCAGCAGATCTAGCGATGGGGAGACCCAGTACTTC
TRBV5-1	NA	TRBD1	TRBJ1-1	CASSFGLTGLRTEAFF	TGCGCCAGCAGCTTTGGACTGACAGGGCTTAGGACTGAAGCTTTCTTT
TRBV9	NA	NA	TRBJ1-1	CASSVDGGNTEAFF	TGTGCCAGCAGCGTAGATGGGGGGAACACTGAAGCTTTCTTT
TRBV30	NA	NA	TRBJ1-1	CAWSVPGVAEAFF	TGTGCCTGGAGTGTACCCGGGGTCGCTGAAGCTTTCTTT
TRBV30	NA	NA	TRBJ1-4	CAWNIGTTNEKLFF	TGTGCCTGGAATATCGGTACAACTAATGAAAAACTGTTTTTT
TRBV3-1/TRBV3-2	NA	NA	TRBJ2-1	CASSHLWAEEQFF	TGTGCCAGCAGCCATCTTTGGGCTGAGGAGCAGTTCTTC
TRBV5-4	NA	NA	TRBJ2-2	CASSFTSSTGELFF	TGTGCCAGCAGCTTCACTAGCTCAACCGGGGAGCTGTTTTTT
TRBV6-2/TRBV6-3	NA	TRBD1	TRBJ2-7	CASSYDRASYEQYF	TGTGCCAGCAGTTACGACAGGGCCTCCTACGAGCAGTACTTC
TRBV28	NA	NA	TRBJ1-4	CASSAGTSGFGEKLFF	TGTGCCAGCAGTGCCGGGACCAGTGGATTCGGTGAAAAACTGTTTTTT
TRBV6-2/TRBV6-3	NA	TRBD2	TRBJ2-1	CASSSGTSGRADNEQFF	TGTGCCAGCAGTTCAGGGACTAGCGGGAGGGCCGACAATGAGCAGTTCTTC
TRBV21-1	NA	NA	TRBJ1-5	CASSKEGTGVYSNQPQHF	TGTGCCAGCAGCAAAGAAGGAACAGGTGTATATAGCAATCAGCCCCAGCATTTT
TRBV29-1	NA	NA	TRBJ2-7	CSVLSGTPWEQYF	TGCAGCGTTCTATCGGGGACACCTTGGGAGCAGTACTTC
TRBV11-2	NA	TRBD1	TRBJ2-3	CASSLSYGQGFLATDTQYF	TGTGCCAGCAGCTTAAGTTACGGACAGGGGTTTCTTGCGACAGATACGCAGTATTTT
TRBV5-4	NA	NA	TRBJ1-6	CASSFTGTRDSPLHF	TGTGCCAGCAGTTTCACAGGGACGAGGGACTCACCCCTCCACTTT
TRBV30	NA	NA	TRBJ1-5	CAWAGQRNNQPQHF	TGTGCCTGGGCGGGCCAAAGGAACAATCAGCCCCAGCATTTT
TRBV28	NA	NA	TRBJ2-5	CASSHREKAQYF	TGTGCCAGCAGTCACAGGGAGAAGGCCCAGTACTTC
TRBV14	NA	TRBD1	TRBJ1-2	CASSQDHRGRRGYTF	TGTGCCAGCAGCCAAGATCACAGGGGGCGCAGGGGCTACACCTTC
TRBV19	NA	TRBD1	TRBJ2-1	CASSIGQGAVNEQFF	TGTGCCAGTAGTATAGGGCAGGGGGCGGTAAATGAGCAGTTCTTC
TRBV10-3	once	TRBD1	TRBJ2-2	CAISEGQGAGGTGELFF	TGTGCCATCAGTGAGGGACAGGGGGCGGGCGGCACCGGGGAGCTGTTTTTT
TRBV5-1	NA	TRBD1	TRBJ1-1	CASTPGWGQTNTEAFF	TGCGCCAGCACCCCAGGGTGGGGACAGACGAACACTGAAGCTTTCTTT
TRBV9	few	NA	TRBJ2-2	CASSPRGESSTGELFF	TGTGCCAGCAGCCCCAGGGGGGAAAGTAGCACCGGGGAGCTGTTTTTT
TRBV7-9	NA	TRBD1	TRBJ1-6	CASSLVQGGSPLHF	TGTGCCAGCAGCTTAGTCCAGGGGGGTTCACCCCTCCACTTT
TRBV5-1	NA	TRBD1	TRBJ1-1	CASSSEGGRTEAFF	TGCGCCAGCAGCTCGGAAGGGGGCAGGACTGAAGCTTTCTTT
TRBV29-1	NA	NA	TRBJ1-1	CSVEGQGYTEAFF	TGCAGCGTTGAAGGCCAGGGGTACACTGAAGCTTTCTTT
TRBV2	NA	NA	TRBJ2-5	CASSARDSETQYF	TGTGCCAGCAGCGCAAGGGACTCAGAGACCCAGTACTTC
TRBV9	once	NA	TRBJ2-7	CASSVVPEPPYEQYF	TGTGCCAGCAGCGTAGTCCCAGAACCACCCTACGAGCAGTACTTC
TRBV28	NA	TRBD1	TRBJ1-2	CASSSSGTGVYYGYTF	TGTGCCAGCAGTTCCTCCGGGACAGGGGTTTACTATGGCTACACCTTC
TRBV28	NA	NA	TRBJ2-7	CASSSGASYEQYF	TGTGCCAGCAGTTCCGGGGCCTCCTACGAGCAGTACTTC
TRBV30	NA	NA	TRBJ2-1	CAWSPDRLINEQFF	TGTGCCTGGAGTCCAGACCGGCTGATAAATGAGCAGTTCTTC
TRBV10-3	once	TRBD1	TRBJ1-1	CAISESPRGSNTEAFF	TGTGCCATCAGTGAGTCCCCCAGGGGGTCAAACACTGAAGCTTTCTTT
TRBV6-6	NA	NA	TRBJ2-1	CASSYMNTIHVNEQFF	TGTGCCAGCAGTTACATGAACACTATCCATGTCAATGAGCAGTTCTTC
TRBV7-7	NA	NA	TRBJ2-7	CASSPVGDKSYEQYF	TGTGCTAGCAGCCCCGTCGGGGACAAGTCCTACGAGCAGTACTTC
TRBV7-2	NA	NA	TRBJ2-3	CASRDFSTDTQYF	TGTGCCAGCCGAGACTTTAGCACAGATACGCAGTATTTT